The following is a T cell receptor (beta chain) sequence with its context. Many counts were recorded for this clonotype. The clone's antigen remains unknown. Qualities for individual bases were not recorded, and no much larger clone is one base off. These data originate in a study of CD4 and CD8 cells across lung adenocarcinoma regions (dated by TCRdb to 2016 to 2018). A note on the overall study: The study compared tumor centers with tumor margins to examine intratumor heterogeneity of the T cell receptor repertoire.

Library prep was done by PCR. Sequencing instrument: HiSeq X Ten. TCRdb trimmed the raw reads at Q25, called clones with MiXCR and kept productive beta chains. Identical CDR3 proteins give one entry, which carries the most common genes and DNA. This sample gives over 15,000 distinct CDR3 sequences in total; about half of them show up just once. The ten largest account for roughly a fifth of the sample. Here V drops 1 base and J drops 5 bases, and the junction holds 6 bases not matched to any gene. The germline V gene specifies MGHRA as CDR1 and YSYEKL as CDR2. The CDR3 starts with the cysteine, ends with the phenylalanine, and has 15 residues. Here the CDR3 DNA is all that survives: 45 bases in frame from base 1. Donors were patients with localized lung adenocarcinoma, a subtype of non-small cell lung cancer. The samples were taken from the margins of localized lung adenocarcinomas. CD4+ T cells from tumor tissue were profiled separately from CD8+ T cells for TCR repertoire analysis.

The TCR originated in a male donor with lung adenocarcinoma. The CD4 and CD8 labels of this study may be unreliable. The chain is made from TRBV4-1 and TRBJ2-5, with 8 junctional bases fitting TRBD1. The sequencing input was CD4+ T cells from the margin of a lung tumor. The meaning of the sample's cell subset or site label: tumor margin region. The CDR3 region: CASSQAGRGLETQYF. The nucleotide sequence reads as follows: TGCGCCAGCAGCCAAGCTGGCAGGGGGCTGGAGACCCAGTACTTC.